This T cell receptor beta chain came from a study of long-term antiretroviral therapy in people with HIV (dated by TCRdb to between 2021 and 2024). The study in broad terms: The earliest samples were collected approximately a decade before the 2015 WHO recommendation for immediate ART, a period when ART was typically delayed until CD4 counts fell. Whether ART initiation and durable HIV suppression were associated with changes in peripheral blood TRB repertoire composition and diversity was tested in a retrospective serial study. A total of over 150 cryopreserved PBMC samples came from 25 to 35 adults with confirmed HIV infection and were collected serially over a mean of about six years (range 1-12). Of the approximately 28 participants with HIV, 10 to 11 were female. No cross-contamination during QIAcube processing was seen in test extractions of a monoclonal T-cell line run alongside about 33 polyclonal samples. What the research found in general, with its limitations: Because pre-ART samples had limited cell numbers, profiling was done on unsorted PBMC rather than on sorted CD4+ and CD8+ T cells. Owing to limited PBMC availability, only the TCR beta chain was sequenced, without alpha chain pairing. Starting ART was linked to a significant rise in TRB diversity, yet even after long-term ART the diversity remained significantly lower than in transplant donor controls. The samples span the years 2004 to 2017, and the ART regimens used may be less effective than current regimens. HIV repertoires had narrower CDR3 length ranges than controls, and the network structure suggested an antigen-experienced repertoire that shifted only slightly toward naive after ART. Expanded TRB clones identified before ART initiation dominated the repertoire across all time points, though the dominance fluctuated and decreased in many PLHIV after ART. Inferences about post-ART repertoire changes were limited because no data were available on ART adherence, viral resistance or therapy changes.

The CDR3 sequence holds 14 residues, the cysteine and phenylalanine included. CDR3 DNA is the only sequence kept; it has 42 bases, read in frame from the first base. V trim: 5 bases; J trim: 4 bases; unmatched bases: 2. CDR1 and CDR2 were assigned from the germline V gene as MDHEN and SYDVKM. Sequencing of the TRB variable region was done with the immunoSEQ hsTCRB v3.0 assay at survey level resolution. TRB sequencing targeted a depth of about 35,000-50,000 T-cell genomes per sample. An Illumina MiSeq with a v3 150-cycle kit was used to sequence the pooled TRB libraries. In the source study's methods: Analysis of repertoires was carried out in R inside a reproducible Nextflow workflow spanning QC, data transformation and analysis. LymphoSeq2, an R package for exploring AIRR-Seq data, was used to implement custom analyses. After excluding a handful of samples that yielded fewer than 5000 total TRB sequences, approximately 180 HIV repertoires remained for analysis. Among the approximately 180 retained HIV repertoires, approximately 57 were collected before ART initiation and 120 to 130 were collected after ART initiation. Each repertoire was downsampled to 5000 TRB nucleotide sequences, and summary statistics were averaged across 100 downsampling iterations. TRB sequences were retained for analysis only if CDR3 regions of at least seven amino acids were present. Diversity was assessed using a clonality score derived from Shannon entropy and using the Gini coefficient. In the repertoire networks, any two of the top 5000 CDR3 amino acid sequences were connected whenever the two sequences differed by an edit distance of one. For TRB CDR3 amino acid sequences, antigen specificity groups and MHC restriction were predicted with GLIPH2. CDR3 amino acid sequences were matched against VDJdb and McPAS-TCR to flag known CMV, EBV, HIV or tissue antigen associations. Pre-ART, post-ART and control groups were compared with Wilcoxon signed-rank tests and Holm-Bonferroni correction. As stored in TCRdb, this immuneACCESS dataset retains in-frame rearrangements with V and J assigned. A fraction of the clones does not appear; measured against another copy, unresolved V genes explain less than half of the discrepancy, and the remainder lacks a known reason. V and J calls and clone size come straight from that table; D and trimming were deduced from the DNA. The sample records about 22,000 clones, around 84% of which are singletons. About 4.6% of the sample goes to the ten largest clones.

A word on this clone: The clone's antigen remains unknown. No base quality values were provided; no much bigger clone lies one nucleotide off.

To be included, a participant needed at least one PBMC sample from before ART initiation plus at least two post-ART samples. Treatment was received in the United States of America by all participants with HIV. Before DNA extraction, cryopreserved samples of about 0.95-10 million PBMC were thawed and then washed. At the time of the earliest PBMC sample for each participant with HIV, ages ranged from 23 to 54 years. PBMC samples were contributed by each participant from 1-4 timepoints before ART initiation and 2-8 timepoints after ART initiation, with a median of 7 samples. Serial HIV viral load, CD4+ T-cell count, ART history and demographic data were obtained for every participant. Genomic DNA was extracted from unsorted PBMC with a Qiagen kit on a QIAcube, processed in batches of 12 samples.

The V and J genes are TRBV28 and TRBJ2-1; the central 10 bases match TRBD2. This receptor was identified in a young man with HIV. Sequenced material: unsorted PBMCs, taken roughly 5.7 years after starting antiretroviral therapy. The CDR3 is CASSGLAEYNEQFF. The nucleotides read TGTGCCAGCAGTGGACTAGCGGAGTACAATGAGCAGTTCTTC.